This T cell receptor beta chain was sequenced in a study of OX40 agonist ivuxolimab in advanced cancers. Study-level information: Cancers in dose escalation were hepatocellular, melanoma, renal cell and head and neck. It was permissible to have had prior anti-PD-1, anti-PD-L1 or anti-CTLA-4 therapy, and about 40% had some. Partial response was recorded in three patients: one hepatocellular carcinoma and two cutaneous melanoma cases.

Regarding this clone: What it binds is unknown.

This CDR3 has 15 residues. Per germline, CDR1 SNHLY and CDR2 FYNNEI. Trimming took off 0 bases at V and 13 bases at J, with 21 bases between the two ends. Study-wide results and limits: Expanded clones belonging to CD8+ T cells outnumbered, on average, those of CD4+.

Sequencing used immunoSEQ multiplex PCR; TCRdb keeps in-frame clones, though not all of them. The sample includes roughly 72,000 clones, 75% to 90% of them seen just once. This receptor was obtained from an adult with an advanced solid tumor such as melanoma, head and neck, liver or kidney cancer. V usage is TRBV2 and J usage is TRBJ1-2; D is perhaps TRBD1 (5 bases). Sequencing was performed on CD4+ or CD8+ T cells sorted from blood, taken in a trial of the OX40 agonist ivuxolimab. In DNA form, the CDR3 reads TGTGCCAGCAGTGAAGCGCTTCTCCCTGCGCGGGGGGGCACCTTC. Encoded protein: CASSEALLPARGGTF.